This T cell receptor (beta chain) is drawn from a study of blood T cell repertoires in COVID-19. Across the study: Acute and convalescent COVID-19 samples came from the United States, Italy and Spain.

V lost 6 bases to trimming and J lost 5 bases, with 18 bases between them. CDR1 and CDR2 from the germline V gene are KGHDR and SFDVKD. This CDR3 has 16 amino acids. The data were produced by immunoSEQ multiplex PCR, yet TCRdb's version contains in-frame clones alone and is incomplete. The sample consists of some 230,000 clones, about 80% of them appearing once. The chain links TRBV24-1 to TRBJ2-2; the D gene is possibly TRBD1 (5 bases). Source material: peripheral blood. The receptor was isolated from a woman aged 25 to 39 who had recovered from COVID-19. The CDR3 DNA is TGTGCCACCAGTCCCGAACGGTGGCAGGGAACCGGGGAGCTGTTTTTT. Residues: CATSPERWQGTGELFF.